This T cell receptor (beta chain) came from a study of T cell responses to AZD1222 COVID-19 vaccine. Germline-derived CDR1 and CDR2 are MNHEY and SVGAGI. The CDR3 covers 13 residues. V was cut by 7 bases and J by 3 bases, with 11 bases left in between. Some clones are missing from TCRdb's copy, which holds only in-frame ones; the method was immunoSEQ multiplex PCR. The sample carries 100,000 to 150,000 clones, over 75% recorded once. This clone appeared a single time. This receptor was obtained from an adult in good health. The chain has TRBV6-5 and TRBJ2-3, with a weak D call TRBD1 (6 bases). The specimen comprised peripheral blood, sampled on day 0 of AZD1222 vaccination. DNA of the CDR3: TGTGCCAGCACCCGAAGGGGGACAGATACGCAGTATTTT. Protein product: CASTRRGTDTQYF.